This T cell receptor (beta chain) was retrieved from a study of metastatic and nonmetastatic thyroid tumors. Study as a whole: Thyroid patients, malignant and benign, had repertoires compared across blood and tumor or nodule tissue.

There are many counts of this clone. Each patient came to thyroid surgery without any prior treatment (of any kind). In the original workflow: It was from CDR3 differences across clinicopathological groups that a distant-metastasis classifier for papillary thyroid cancer was built. TCRdb reanalyzed the PCR reads with MiXCR. The V and J calls were determined by TCRdb, not by the authors. The table includes 25,000 to 30,000 clones, around 16% detected once. The CDR3 has 16 amino acids. The germline V gene encodes CDR1 GTSNPN and CDR2 SVGIG (reference sequence). The J segment lost 4 bases and the V segment lost 4 bases, leaving 12 bases of the junction unmatched.

Sequencing was carried out using blood. This chain connects TRBV30 to TRBJ1-2, with 10 nucleotides matching TRBD1. The clonotype was recovered from a male donor with papillary thyroid cancer or a benign thyroid nodule (not recorded which). Some clones in this sample may be carry-over from other donors' samples. CDR3 in amino acids: CAWITGQGIGGYGYTF. CDR3 in DNA: TGTGCCTGGATTACGGGACAGGGGATCGGGGGCTATGGCTACACCTTC.